This TCR beta chain was recorded in a study of cytomegalovirus exposure and HLA in healthy donors (dated by TCRdb to the late 2010s). For the wider study: According to an earlier analysis of 587 of the donors, roughly 180 million T cells yielded approximately 120 million unique TCR beta sequences and about 300 Gb of sequence data. The study used immunosequencing to profile the T cell repertoires of several hundred subjects and linked those repertoires to cytomegalovirus serostatus. Donor age, sex, ethnicity and CMV serostatus were compiled together with the repertoire data. Across 398 genotyped donors of the cohort, an average of approximately 240,000 unique TCR beta nucleotide sequences per donor were sequenced, and roughly 20% of those sequences were non-productive. The later analysis used no new phenotypic data to find candidate immune exposures, relying instead on TCR beta sequences and their occurrence across donors. Typing coverage varied by locus: about 629-640 donors for A, B, C, DRB1 and DQB1; roughly 520 for DQA1; more than 600 for DPA1; 400 to 480 for DPB1. The study aimed to test whether cataloging public T cell receptors could reveal signatures of past pathogen exposure. Because of strong linkage in the cohort, a few DR-DQ haplotypes were treated as single units for association and clustering. In addition to the first cohort of roughly 700 subjects, a separate validation cohort of 120 different subjects was used. In a later genetic analysis, genome-wide SNP genotypes for about three fifths of the roughly 670 donors were used, and that subset was treated as a discovery cohort. High-throughput TCR immunosequencing, statistical association of individual TCRs with disease status, and machine learning were combined to predict cytomegalovirus infection status. An earlier analysis of fewer than 700 of the donors applied high-throughput TCR beta sequencing to assess whether each TCR beta V gene segment acted as functional or pseudogenic. All discovery cohort repertoires had been generated using a single sequencing platform. Class I and class II HLA loci were covered by the typing at four-digit resolution. The genetic ancestry cluster associated with self-reported Caucasian donors included around four fifths of the 300 to 450 genotyped donors. To study patterns of TCR occurrence, a later analysis re-analyzed previously published TCR beta repertoires from 550 to 800 donors and added high-resolution HLA genotyping. About 280 gigabases of sequencing data and approximately 84 million unique TCR sequences were included in an early release covering about 700 HLA-typed donors.

The cohort consisted of approximately 690 healthy bone marrow donors. All cohort members were sampled while nominally healthy, although unrecorded immune exposures were likely present. The donor tested CMV seropositive and was one of the 289 seropositive cohort members. Each donor provided a peripheral blood sample, and peripheral blood mononuclear cells were used for TCR beta sequencing. Genomic DNA extraction from the blood cell samples was performed with the Qiagen DNeasy Blood Extraction Kit. A remark on this clone: The antigen this receptor binds is unknown. No base-level quality is on record; no much larger clone is a single base apart.

Findings and caveats that apply to the study as a whole: According to a later genetic analysis, donors in an Asian-associated ancestry cluster had fewer N-insertions in productive TCRs than the approximately 650-donor mean. When HLA alleles, especially DR and DQ, strongly co-occurred, TCR associations were difficult to assign to individual alleles. This cohort had only TCR beta chains sequenced, and the lack of alpha or paired-chain data limited which features could be detected. Because some donors lacked HLA typing at each locus, the association tests relied only on the typed subset. Linkage disequilibrium might explain the correlated functional status among segregating V segments, but an unknown experimental factor could not be excluded. A later genetic analysis associated a missense DCLRE1C variant with V-gene and J-gene trimming of TCR beta chains, and an independent cohort replicated the association. In a later analysis, the rate of TCR association differed among HLA loci, with DRB1 alleles having the most associated TCRs and HLA-C alleles having the fewest. In both the original and validation cohorts, the classifier was reported to diagnose cytomegalovirus status with high specificity and sensitivity. The presence/absence analyses assumed that sequencing depth was roughly uniform across donors, and that assumption may not be true. The sequencing pipeline was judged likely to have produced a cluster of highly shared sequence variants as a technical artifact. In the study, 164 TCR beta chains were listed as associated with cytomegalovirus. CMV serostatus was the only immune exposure information available for the cohort. While some public TCRs were present in many individuals, most TCR sequences turned up only very rarely across donors. Because the 87-base-pair reads could not distinguish some IMGT-functional V segments, including TRBV6-2 and TRBV6-3, those segments were excluded. In a later analysis, most CMV-associated TCR beta chains were found to appear HLA-restricted, with HLA associations seemingly driven largely by CMV exposure. A few of the identified cytomegalovirus-associated TCR beta chains were confirmed in vitro to be specific for cytomegalovirus antigens. Broadly in line with IMGT annotations, most TCR beta V segments showed up in productive rearrangements about 90% or about 30% of the time in an earlier analysis of 450 to 600 of the donors. The authors suggested that the approach could potentially be generalized to other disease states and immunological phenotypes. Several of the top co-occurrence clusters appeared to be linked to parvovirus B19, influenza, CMV and Epstein-Barr virus, according to a later analysis. In a later analysis, HLA-associated TCR beta chains were found to be more clonally expanded and to have lower generation probabilities than equally common non-associated chains. A further reported finding was that TCR beta sequences accurately predicted the HLA-A and HLA-B alleles for most subjects in the first cohort. Specific HLA alleles were associated with 15,000 to 20,000 TCR beta sequences at a false discovery rate of 0.05 in a later analysis. The earlier analysis of about 600 of the donors excluded approximately 15 rarely observed V segments, including chromosome 9 orphons, because counts were too low.

From its cysteine to its phenylalanine, the CDR3 spans 17 amino acids. The read is trimmed to its CDR3 DNA, 51 bases read in frame from base 1. The germline V gene provides CDR1 LGHNA and CDR2 YNFKEQ. V and J are trimmed by 2 bases and 7 bases, and the gene matches miss 16 bases of the junction. The method was the immunoSEQ multiplex PCR assay. For the multiplex PCR, a mixture combining 60 forward primers for TCR Vbeta segments and 13 reverse primers for TCR Jbeta segments was used. The CDR3 region of rearranged TCR beta genes was amplified from genomic DNA by a multiplex PCR assay. On the Illumina HiSeq System, the amplified TCR beta libraries were sequenced as 87-base-pair reads. In the authors' own workflow: A later analysis tallied 80 million to 95 million unique TCR beta chains across the 660 or so repertoires, and some 12 million of those chains were shared by two or more donors. Raw reads were error-corrected and collapsed into unique sequences by a nearest-neighbor algorithm in which closely related sequences were merged to remove PCR and sequencing errors. To assign V, D and J gene segments, CDR3 sequences were aligned to IMGT reference sequences. Each retained sequence needed at least a six-nucleotide match to both a V gene segment and a J gene segment. A rearrangement counted as productive if the CDR3 had no stop codons and remained in frame with V and J, and every other rearrangement counted as non-productive. CDR3 was defined according to IMGT convention as the region running from the second conserved V-encoded cysteine to the conserved J-encoded phenylalanine. The earlier analysis of around 640 of the donors excluded sequences that lacked an unambiguous match to a single V gene segment. An earlier analysis of several hundred of the donors called V segments functional above 56.7% productive rearrangements and segregating when the between-donor standard deviation exceeded 5%. To diagnose cytomegalovirus status from the catalog of TCR beta chain sequences, a statistical classification framework was built. V and J gene assignment, in a later analysis, came from comparing TCR nucleotide sequences with IMGT/GENE-DB human TR gene sequences. In a later analysis, CDR3 sequences and most-parsimonious VDJ recombination scenarios were assigned using the TCRdist pipeline. In a later analysis, each TCR beta chain was defined by its CDR3 amino acid sequence together with its V-gene family, and reads lacking a unique V-gene family were excluded. As a way to deal with suspected cross-contamination and a sequencing artifact, a later analysis dropped more than 500 nucleotide sequences that were highly shared and had low generation probability. In a later analysis, a clonal expansion index was calculated for each public chain from normalized within-repertoire ranks of inferred template counts. In a later analysis, generation probabilities were computed with a VDJ recombination model fitted to out-of-frame rearrangements, and the resulting probabilities were checked against IGoR. A later analysis scored TCR-TCR, TCR-HLA and TCR-CMV co-occurrence with hypergeometric tests, applying a repertoire-size bias correction to TCR pairs. A later analysis estimated false discovery rates by permuting HLA or CMV assignments 20 times. In a later analysis, co-occurring TCRs were grouped using DBSCAN, and TCRdist sequence similarity was added for clustering within HLA-allele-positive subsets. For co-occurrence clustering, repertoires with fewer than 30,000 or more than 120,000 public chains were excluded, along with 4 to 6 repertoires with anomalous nucleotide sharing. TCRdb provides this immuneACCESS table in a form limited to in-frame rearrangements. Some clones are lacking; in checked studies, under half of them reflect an unresolved V gene, and why the rest are absent is not known. V, J and clone size reflect that table, while D and trimming were determined from the DNA. The sample table records 140,000 or so clones; 80% to 90% of these occur just once. The biggest ten clones account for roughly 4% of the sample.

The sequenced sample consisted of PBMCs. This TCR was sampled from a woman aged 40 to 50 in good health and CMV-seropositive. The rearrangement joined TRBV4-2 to TRBJ1-1, with 7 bases aligning to TRBD1. The CDR3 sequence is CASSQLPGTTGLGEAFF. DNA sequence: TGTGCCAGCAGCCAATTACCGGGGACGACAGGGCTTGGTGAAGCTTTCTTT.